These 13 T cell receptor beta chains were all obtained from the same sample, sequenced in a study of T cell responses to AZD1222 COVID-19 vaccine. Generated by immunoSEQ multiplex PCR, the TCRdb table keeps only in-frame clones and is missing some. The sample gives around 160,000 clones, around nine tenths of which show up once; approximately 5.7% is in the top ten. The source material was peripheral blood, sampled on day 0 of AZD1222 vaccination. The receptor set was obtained from an adult in good health.

This chain joins TRBV11-2 and TRBJ1-6; 8 bases fit TRBD1. Germline trimming cut 4 bases from V and 6 bases from J; bases unmatched to any gene: 17. The CDR3 extends over 19 amino acids. Germline loops: CDR1 SGHAT, CDR2 FQNNGV. The CDR3 loop reads CASSSPRPGTGGGNSPLHF. CDR3 nucleotide sequence: TGTGCCAGCAGCTCGCCCAGGCCCGGGACAGGTGGAGGTAATTCACCCCTCCACTTT. The complete variable domain, with remaining parts taken from reference TRBV11-2 and TRBJ1-6, reads EAGVAQSPRYKIIEKRQSVAFWCNPISGHATLYWYQQILGQGPKLLIQFQNNGVVDDSQLPKDRFSAERLKGVDSTLKIQPAKLEDSAVYLCASSSPRPGTGGGNSPLHFGNGTRLTVT.

The chain uses TRBV14 and TRBJ1-2, with a possible D match to TRBD1 (5 bases). The CDR3 covers 15 residues. The germline V gene encodes CDR1 SGHDN and CDR2 FVKESK. The germline V and J ends were trimmed by 4 bases and 0 bases, with 12 bases remaining between them. The CDR3: CASSRDGIANYGYTF. In nucleotides, the CDR3 is TGTGCCAGCAGCCGGGACGGAATCGCTAACTATGGCTACACCTTC.

CDR3 sequence: CASSQEVGPFPTGELFF. The CDR3 bases are TGCGCCAGCAGCCAAGAGGTCGGTCCTTTTCCCACCGGGGAGCTGTTTTTT. J is TRBJ2-2 and V is TRBV4-3; D call uncertain. V dropped 0 bases and J dropped 4 bases, with 15 bases sitting between them. This CDR3 has 17 residues. Germline lookup yields CDR1 LGHNA and CDR2 YSLEER.

The gene calls are TRBV5-1 and TRBJ2-7; 8 bases match TRBD1. V shed 4 bases and J 1 base; nucleotides not matched to a gene: 7. From germline, CDR1 is SGHRS and CDR2 YFSETQ. The CDR3 totals 15 residues. The CDR3 DNA reads TGCGCCAGCAGCCTTGGGACAGGAAATTCCTACGAGCAGTACTTC. It translates to CASSLGTGNSYEQYF.

This sequence joins TRBV4-1 and TRBJ2-7; maybe TRBD2 (6 bases). Trimming took off 1 base at V and 6 bases at J, with 16 bases between the two ends. Germline lookup yields CDR1 MGHRA and CDR2 YSYEKL. CDR3 length: 15 residues. The CDR3 sequence is CASSQGGGIFGEQYF. CDR3 bases: TGCGCCAGCAGCCAAGGTGGCGGGATTTTCGGCGAGCAGTACTTC.

This rearrangement joins TRBV4-3 to TRBJ2-5, with D hard to call. Looked up from germline, CDR1 is LGHNA and CDR2 is YSLEER. The CDR3 sequence is 13 residues long. V was shortened by 2 bases and J by 3 bases, with 7 bases between the two germline ends. The CDR3 loop is CASSQWNEETQYF. CDR3 bases: TGCGCCAGCAGCCAATGGAACGAAGAGACCCAGTACTTC.

This chain joins TRBV7-7 and TRBJ2-3; D gene uncertain. This CDR3 is built from 14 residues. V was trimmed by 5 bases and J by 0 bases, leaving 9 bases between them. CDR1 and CDR2 from the germline V gene are SSHAT and FNYEAQ (reference sequence). DNA for the CDR3: TGTGCCAGCAGCGAGATACTGAGCACAGATACGCAGTATTTT. Translated: CASSEILSTDTQYF.

CDR3 in amino acids: CASSFLVGGAAPYEQYF. In DNA, the CDR3 is TGTGCCAGCAGCTTCCTTGTGGGGGGGGCCGCCCCATACGAGCAGTACTTC. The chain uses TRBV5-5 and TRBJ2-7, with D possibly being TRBD2 (7 bases). The CDR3 totals 17 residues. Germline CDR1 and CDR2: SGHKS and YYEKEE (reference sequence). V shed 2 bases and J shed 4 bases, with 22 bases lying between them.

The chain joins TRBV19 to TRBJ2-3, with 11 bases aligning to TRBD2. The CDR3 loop spans 14 amino acids. Trimming took 6 bases from V and 6 from J; bases not matched to a gene: 5. Germline CDR1 and CDR2: LNHDA and SQIVND (reference sequence). CDR3 loop: CASRLAGETDTQYF. CDR3 bases: TGTGCCAGTAGACTAGCGGGAGAGACGGATACGCAGTATTTT.

J is TRBJ2-2 and V is TRBV27; D uncertain. V was shortened by 5 bases and J by 1 base, with 8 bases between the two germline ends. CDR1 and CDR2 (germline): MNHEY, SMNVEV (reference sequence). This CDR3 contains 14 residues. The CDR3 protein is CASSLNRNTGELFF. The CDR3, as DNA: TGTGCCAGCAGTCTCAACCGGAACACCGGGGAGCTGTTTTTT.

The rearrangement links TRBV25-1 to TRBJ1-2; 9 nucleotides agree with TRBD1. This CDR3 spans 15 amino acids. Per germline, CDR1 MGHDK and CDR2 SYGVNS. V lost 4 bases, J lost 4 bases, and 7 bases stayed unmatched. The chain's CDR3 is CASSAPGQGFYGYTF. The CDR3 bases are TGTGCCAGCAGTGCCCCGGGACAGGGTTTCTATGGCTACACCTTC.

This chain uses TRBV2 with TRBJ1-4; D gene ambiguous. The CDR3 runs 13 residues. The germline V gene has CDR1 SNHLY and CDR2 FYNNEI. The V end was cut by 6 bases, the J end by 8 bases, with 13 bases between. CDR3 residues: CASRSDGEEKLFF. The CDR3, as DNA: TGTGCCAGCAGATCGGACGGGGAGGAAAAACTGTTTTTT.

The chain combines TRBV19 with TRBJ2-1; D not resolved. Germline CDR1 reads LNHDA; CDR2 reads SQIVND (reference sequence). CDR3 size: 13 residues. The germline V and J ends were trimmed by 3 bases and 8 bases, with 11 bases remaining between them. The CDR3 nucleotides read TGTGCCAGTAGTATCGCCCGGGTAGATGAGCAGTTCTTC. Its translation: CASSIARVDEQFF.